This T cell receptor (beta chain) was obtained from a study of chronic HIV infection and antiretroviral therapy (dated by TCRdb to the mid-2010s). CDR1 and CDR2, looked up from the germline V gene, are SGHTA and FQGNSA. The CDR3 has 17 amino acids, counting the end cysteine and phenylalanine. The read is trimmed to its CDR3 DNA, 51 bases read in frame from base 1. V gives up 5 bases and J gives up 0 bases, and the segment between their germline ends measures 14 bases. This clonotype turned up a few times. No antigen is known for it. No much larger clone exists at a distance of one base, and base qualities are not known. The library was prepared using 5' RACE. Sequencing took place on an Illumina MiSeq. The public reads were reanalyzed by TCRdb: fastp trimming at Q25, MiXCR alignment, in-frame beta chains only. When rows share a CDR3 protein, they turn into one entry using the most common DNA and genes. In all, the sample holds approximately 40,000 distinct CDR3 sequences, and 7.5% to 9% of those were seen once. Over 2.5% of the sample goes to the ten largest clones.

The TCR was taken from an adult who had HIV and had not received antiretroviral therapy, or was an uninfected healthy control (not recorded which). Specimen: peripheral blood. The chain was built from TRBV7-2 and TRBJ1-6; the D gene is perhaps TRBD1, from 5 matching bases. The CDR3 is CASSGWDRSSYNSPLHF. The DNA is as follows: TGTGCCAGCAGCGGTTGGGACCGGAGCTCCTATAATTCACCCCTCCACTTT.